The entry below gives a single TCR beta chain sequence along with its context. What it recognizes is unknown. This record belongs to a study of identical twins. General observations from the study: In cord blood, abundant beta clonotypes had fewer insertions; memory showed no trend.

A single record per CDR3 protein comes from TCRdb applying MiXCR to the 5' RACE reads. The sample carries roughly 490,000 distinct CDR3 sequences, more than 13% recorded once. The CDR3 has 13 residues. Germline lookup yields CDR1 SNHLY and CDR2 FYNNEI. V was pared by 8 bases and J by 2 bases, with 7 bases between. The same specimen was also included in a second study, on yellow fever vaccine responses in identical twins.

The chain joins TRBV2 to TRBJ2-6, with D perhaps matching TRBD1 (6 bases). The sequencing sample was made of CD4+ T cells sorted from blood. This TCR came from a woman under 30 in good health. CDR3 region: CASGGPGANVLTF. In DNA, the CDR3 is TGTGCCAGCGGGGGCCCTGGGGCCAACGTCCTGACTTTC. The variable domain in full, with the rest retrieved from reference TRBV2 and TRBJ2-6, is EPEVTQTPSHQVTQMGQEVILRCVPISNHLYFYWYRQILGQKVEFLVSFYNNEISEKSEIFDDQFSVERPDGSNFTLKIRSTKLEDSAMYFCASGGPGANVLTFGAGSRLTVL.